The 18 T cell receptor beta chains below all came from one sample that was sequenced in a study of cytomegalovirus exposure and HLA in healthy donors (dated by TCRdb to the late 2010s). The method was the immunoSEQ multiplex PCR assay. The multiplex PCR relied on a mix of 60 forward primers for TCR Vbeta segments and 13 reverse primers for TCR Jbeta segments. This is the immuneACCESS table as TCRdb keeps it, with only in-frame sequences that have V and J called. A part of the clones is gone; compared with another copy, unresolved V genes explain less than half, and the rest is unexplained. The sample table holds around 60,000 clones. The ten largest clonotypes hold 3.6% of the sample. Sequencing input: PBMCs. Receptor source: a woman aged 18-29 years in good health and CMV-seronegative.

The rearrangement joins TRBV10-3 to TRBJ1-2; D is unresolved. From germline, CDR1 is ENHRY and CDR2 SYGVKD. The CDR3 has 14 amino acids. Trimming took off 2 bases at V and 5 bases at J, with 12 bases between the two ends. The CDR3 DNA follows: TGTGCCATCAGTGAGAGTCAGGCCTTTTATGGCTACACCTTC. It encodes CAISESQAFYGYTF.

The V gene is TRBV5-1, the J gene TRBJ2-3; D might be TRBD1 (5 bases). V gave up 2 bases and J gave up 0 bases, with 10 bases separating them. The germline V gene encodes CDR1 SGHRS and CDR2 YFSETQ. The CDR3 is 15 amino acids. CDR3: CASSFRGASTDTQYF. CDR3 nucleotides: TGCGCCAGCAGCTTCCGTGGGGCTAGCACAGATACGCAGTATTTT.

The chain employs TRBV6-1 and TRBJ1-1; D is perhaps TRBD1 (6 bases). The V end lost 1 base, the J end lost 4 bases, and 10 bases lay between the germline ends. Germline V gene lookup returns CDR1 MNHNS and CDR2 SASEGT. The CDR3 is 14 amino acids. CDR3 amino acids: CASSEVWGPTEAFF. The CDR3 DNA is TGTGCCAGCAGTGAAGTCTGGGGGCCCACTGAAGCTTTCTTT.

The gene calls are TRBV9 and TRBJ2-1; possibly TRBD2 for D (5 bases). The V and J ends lost 3 bases and 4 bases respectively, with 8 bases between them. The CDR3 contains 13 residues. CDR1 and CDR2 from the germline V gene are SGDLS and YYNGEE. CDR3: CASSGREYNEQFF. The CDR3 coding sequence is TGTGCCAGCAGCGGCCGGGAATACAATGAGCAGTTCTTC.

This rearrangement joins TRBV18 to TRBJ1-1; a possible D gene is TRBD1 (5 bases). The CDR3 is 15 amino acids. The germline V and J ends were trimmed by 6 bases and 1 base, with 15 bases remaining between them. CDR1 is KGHSH, CDR2 LQKENI, per germline. The CDR3 reads CASSTGRTPNTEAFF. As DNA, the CDR3 is TGTGCCAGCTCCACCGGCAGGACACCGAACACTGAAGCTTTCTTT.

This chain links TRBV29-1 with TRBJ1-1, with 7 bases matching TRBD1. This CDR3 comprises 14 residues. V lost 4 bases to trimming and J lost 0 bases; unmatched junction nucleotides: 5. Germline CDR1 reads SQVTM; CDR2 reads ANQGSEA. The DNA of the CDR3 is TGCAGCGTTGCCCACAGGGGCATGAACACTGAAGCTTTCTTT. Protein product: CSVAHRGMNTEAFF.

The chain has TRBV6-5 and TRBJ1-2; 10 nucleotides agree with TRBD1. V lost 6 bases, J lost 7 bases, and 5 bases stayed unmatched. In germline, CDR1 is MNHEY, CDR2 SVGAGI. The length of the CDR3 is 13 residues. In DNA, the CDR3 is TGTGCCAGCAGCCTGACAGGGGGCACTGGCTACACCTTC. The encoded protein is CASSLTGGTGYTF.

The V and J genes are TRBV2 and TRBJ2-2; TRBD2 is a possible D gene (5 bases). The CDR3 length is 15 residues. Germline values: CDR1 SNHLY, CDR2 FYNNEI. V gave up 0 bases and J gave up 7 bases, with 12 bases separating them. The CDR3, as DNA: TGTGCCAGCAGTGAAGCACGAGGGTTGGGCGGGGAGCTGTTTTTT. Its protein is CASSEARGLGGELFF.

The CDR3 DNA follows: TGCAGCGTACGAGATTTCGGGGAGCTGTTTTTT. It codes for CSVRDFGELFF. V gene TRBV29-1 combines with J gene TRBJ2-2, with D unclear. V was shortened by 6 bases and J by 7 bases, with 9 bases between the two germline ends. CDR1 SQVTM and CDR2 ANQGSEA come from the germline V gene. This CDR3 region has 11 residues.

This sequence joins TRBV7-9 and TRBJ2-7, with 10 bases that match TRBD1. CDR1 SEHNR and CDR2 FQNEAQ come from the germline V gene (reference sequence). This CDR3 has 15 residues. With V trimmed by 1 base and J by 7 bases, 7 bases remained unmatched. The CDR3 nucleotides read TGTGCCAGCAGCTTAGGGACAGGGGGATTTGGGGAGCAGTACTTC. Amino acids: CASSLGTGGFGEQYF. Using reference TRBV7-9 and TRBJ2-7 for the parts outside the CDR3, the full variable domain is DTGVSQNPRHKITKRGQNVTFRCDPISEHNRLYWYRQTLGQGPEFLTYFQNEAQLEKSRLLSDRFSAERPKGSFSTLEIQRTEQGDSAMYLCASSLGTGGFGEQYFGPGTRLTVT.

The rearrangement uses TRBV25-1 and TRBJ2-7; 7 bases map to TRBD1. Per germline, CDR1 MGHDK and CDR2 SYGVNS. With V trimmed by 2 bases and J by 5 bases, 9 bases remained unmatched. The CDR3 sequence is 15 residues long. CDR3: CASSEDRVRGDEQYF. CDR3 coding DNA: TGTGCCAGCAGTGAAGACAGGGTCAGGGGAGACGAGCAGTACTTC.

This rearrangement joins TRBV7-9 to TRBJ2-7; 7 bases are a match to TRBD1. Germline V lookup: CDR1 SEHNR, CDR2 FQNEAQ (reference sequence). Trimming removed 5 bases from V and 3 bases from J; junction bases left unmatched: 10. The CDR3 runs 15 residues. The CDR3 reads CASSPPIDRVYEQYF. The CDR3 DNA sequence: TGTGCCAGCAGCCCGCCTATTGACAGGGTCTACGAGCAGTACTTC.

J is TRBJ2-2 and V is TRBV4-1; 9 bases are a match to TRBD2. V dropped 0 bases and J dropped 7; count of bases not matched to a gene: 15. The CDR3 contains 19 residues. CDR1 is MGHRA, CDR2 YSYEKL, per germline. The CDR3 nucleotides are TGCGCCAGCAGCCAAGACAGGGGATTAGCGGGAGCTCGCGGCGGGGAGCTGTTTTTT. Its translation is CASSQDRGLAGARGGELFF.

This sequence joins TRBV7-2 and TRBJ2-4, with TRBD2 as a possible D gene (7 bases). The CDR3 is 17 residues long. V lost 2 bases and J 6 bases, leaving 20 bases between the germline ends. Per germline, CDR1 SGHTA and CDR2 FQGNSA. The CDR3 is CASSLSPLAGAGNIQYF. The CDR3 DNA is TGTGCCAGCAGCTTATCCCCTTTGGCGGGGGCAGGAAACATTCAGTACTTC.

The rearrangement links TRBV4-1 to TRBJ1-6, with TRBD1 identical over 9 bases. V was pared by 3 bases and J by 10 bases, with 7 bases of the junction left unmatched. Looked up from germline, CDR1 is MGHRA and CDR2 is YSYEKL. This CDR3 is built from 15 residues. DNA for the CDR3: TGCGCCAGCAGCCAGGCCGGGACAGGGACATCACCCCTCCACTTT. Protein sequence: CASSQAGTGTSPLHF.

In regard to this clone: The junction shows a germline mismatch at one end, possibly a read error. The chain uses TRBV5-1 and TRBJ2-3; 11 bases map to TRBD2. The germline V gene encodes CDR1 SGHRS and CDR2 YFSETQ. This CDR3 has 16 residues. CDR3 DNA sequence: TGCGCCAGCAGCCCAGGGACTAGCGGCACAGGGGATAAGCAGTATTTT. Protein: CASSPGTSGTGDKQYF.

This chain joins TRBV4-1 and TRBJ2-7; TRBD1 aligns across 12 bases. CDR1 and CDR2 from the germline V gene are MGHRA and YSYEKL. Unmatched junction bases numbered 14, after V lost 5 bases and J lost 6 bases. The CDR3 totals 17 residues. The CDR3 protein is CASSLDETGTGGLEQYF. Here the CDR3 DNA reads TGCGCCAGCAGCTTAGACGAAACCGGGACAGGGGGCCTCGAGCAGTACTTC.

The chain has TRBV7-9 and TRBJ2-2; a possible D gene is TRBD2 (5 bases). The V end lost 5 bases, the J end lost 3 bases, and 13 bases lay between the germline ends. Germline CDR1 and CDR2: SEHNR and FQNEAQ (reference sequence). The CDR3 is made up of 15 amino acids. The CDR3 is CASSPEHGDTGELFF. For the CDR3, the DNA is TGTGCCAGCAGCCCCGAGCACGGGGACACCGGGGAGCTGTTTTTT. Together with reference TRBV7-9 and TRBJ2-2, the CDR3 gives the full variable domain: DTGVSQNPRHKITKRGQNVTFRCDPISEHNRLYWYRQTLGQGPEFLTYFQNEAQLEKSRLLSDRFSAERPKGSFSTLEIQRTEQGDSAMYLCASSPEHGDTGELFFGEGSRLTVL.